The 32 T cell receptor beta chains reported below all come from one sample, sequenced in a study of blood T cell repertoires in COVID-19. Using immunoSEQ multiplex PCR, the repertoire was profiled, and TCRdb retains in-frame clones only, with some absent. Found here are about 210,000 clones, roughly 83% of them singletons; the top ten hold 5.6%. The sequenced material came from PBMCs or T cells enriched from blood (not recorded which). The receptors come from a man aged 35 to 55 with acute COVID-19.

The count of this clone is one. This chain's CDR3 is CASSIGTGGIEKLFF. CDR3 coding DNA: TGTGCCAGTAGTATCGGGACAGGGGGAATTGAAAAACTGTTTTTT. The chain carries TRBV19 and TRBJ1-4, with 11 bases identical to TRBD1. The CDR3 totals 15 residues. J lost 7 bases, V lost 3 bases, and 4 bases had no gene match. The germline gives CDR1 LNHDA, CDR2 SQIVND (reference sequence).

This clone was found a few times. The chain has TRBV11-2 and TRBJ1-2; 7 bases are shared with TRBD1. The germline CDR1 and CDR2 sequences are SGHAT and FQNNGV. CDR3 size: 14 residues. Trimming removed 4 bases from V and 5 bases from J; junction bases left unmatched: 7. The CDR3 here is CASSYSGTAYGYTF. CDR3 coding DNA: TGTGCCAGCAGCTACTCCGGGACAGCATATGGCTACACCTTC.

This chain joins TRBV4-1 and TRBJ2-1; the D is unclear. The length of the CDR3 is 17 residues. In germline, CDR1 is MGHRA, CDR2 YSYEKL. Trimming left V 3 bases short and J 4 bases short, with 19 bases between. The CDR3 coding sequence is TGCGCCAGCAGCCATCCCGCTAAAGGAGTGGTATACAATGAGCAGTTCTTC. Residues: CASSHPAKGVVYNEQFF.

The J gene is TRBJ2-7, the V gene TRBV7-2; D uncertain. CDR1 is SGHTA and CDR2 is FQGNSA in the germline V gene. Trimming cost V 6 bases and J 4 bases, with 16 bases left between them. CDR3 length: 14 amino acids. As DNA, the CDR3 is TGTGCCAGCAGATTACTATTCCCTCGGTACGAGCAGTACTTC. Amino acids: CASRLLFPRYEQYF. Based on the CDR3 plus reference TRBV7-2 and TRBJ2-7, the full variable domain is GAGVSQSPSNKVTEKGKDVELRCDPISGHTALYWYRQSLGQGLEFLIYFQGNSAPDKSGLPSDRFSAERTGGSVSTLTIQRTQQEDSAVYLCASRLLFPRYEQYFGPGTRLTVT.

This clone was found a few times. V gene TRBV19 combines with J gene TRBJ1-3; 7 nucleotides match TRBD1. Losses at the gene ends were 4 bases for V and 0 bases for J; bases not matched to a gene: 18. The CDR3 contains 20 residues. The germline V gene encodes CDR1 LNHDA and CDR2 SQIVND (reference sequence). CDR3: CASSTQRGPWTLSSGNTIYF. For the CDR3, the DNA is TGTGCCAGTAGTACCCAAAGGGGGCCGTGGACCCTGAGCTCTGGAAACACCATATATTTT. The complete variable domain, with remaining parts taken from reference TRBV19 and TRBJ1-3, reads DGGITQSPKYLFRKEGQNVTLSCEQNLNHDAMYWYRQDPGQGLRLIYYSQIVNDFQKGDIAEGYSVSREKKESFPLTVTSAQKNPTAFYLCASSTQRGPWTLSSGNTIYFGEGSWLTVV.

V usage is TRBV11-2 and J usage is TRBJ2-7; D uncertain. Germline loops: CDR1 SGHAT, CDR2 FQNNGV. This CDR3 is 15 amino acids long. The ends were cut back, 5 bases at V and 0 bases at J, with 14 bases in the middle. The CDR3 nucleotides are TGTGCCAGCAGCACCTCAATGAGTAGCTCCTACGAGCAGTACTTC. Its protein product is CASSTSMSSSYEQYF.

The V gene is TRBV6-5, the J gene TRBJ2-7; 7 bases line up with TRBD2. V was clipped by 2 bases and J by 7 bases; unmatched bases: 2. CDR1 is MNHEY and CDR2 is SVGAGI in the germline V gene. The CDR3 has 12 amino acids. The CDR3 DNA reads TGTGCCAGCAGTTACGGGGGGGGAGAGCAGTACTTC. As protein: CASSYGGGEQYF.

The rearrangement links TRBV4-2 to TRBJ2-1; D is uncertain. Trimming stripped 0 bases from V and 9 bases from J, with 12 bases between. Per the germline V gene, CDR1 is LGHNA and CDR2 is YNFKEQ. The CDR3 runs to 14 residues. CDR3 coding DNA: TGTGCCAGCAGCCAAGATCAGACTCGAGGTGAGCAGTTCTTC. Residues: CASSQDQTRGEQFF.

The V and J genes are TRBV28 and TRBJ1-5, with TRBD1 identical over 8 bases. Trimming at V came to 3 bases and at J to 6 bases, leaving 4 bases not matched to a gene. Looked up from germline, CDR1 is MDHEN and CDR2 is SYDVKM. The CDR3 extends over 14 amino acids. The CDR3 DNA sequence: TGTGCCAGCAGTTTCGCAGGGGGCAGTCAGCCCCAGCATTTT. It specifies CASSFAGGSQPQHF.

The chain employs TRBV6-1 and TRBJ1-6, with 7 bases that match TRBD1. In germline, CDR1 is MNHNS, CDR2 SASEGT. V lost 1 base and J lost 9; bases outside the gene matches: 6. The CDR3 spans 15 residues. CDR3 residues: CASSEGGYRGSPLHF. The CDR3 DNA sequence: TGTGCCAGCAGTGAAGGGGGGTACAGGGGTTCACCCCTCCACTTT.

The rearrangement uses TRBV4-3 and TRBJ2-7; D may be TRBD1 (6 bases). V was trimmed by 1 base and J by 2 bases, leaving 9 bases between them. There are 14 residues in the CDR3. Germline CDR1 LGHNA, CDR2 YSLEER. CDR3 nucleotides: TGCGCCAGCAGCCAAGCCAGGGGAACCTACGAGCAGTACTTC. Translating it yields CASSQARGTYEQYF.

Here the CDR3 reads CASSQASAGPYEQYF. The DNA for the CDR3 is TGTGCCAGCAGCCAAGCATCAGCGGGGCCCTACGAGCAGTACTTC. This rearrangement joins TRBV3-1 (or the pseudogene TRBV3-2) to TRBJ2-7; 7 positions agree with TRBD2. This CDR3 comprises 15 residues. Looked up from germline, CDR1 is LGHDT and CDR2 is YNNKEL (reference sequence). With V trimmed by 1 base and J by 2 bases, 5 bases remained unmatched.

This chain joins TRBV19 and TRBJ2-5; 7 bases fit TRBD1. CDR1 and CDR2 (germline): LNHDA, SQIVND (reference sequence). J gave up 0 bases and V 3 bases, and 4 bases lay outside the gene matches. The CDR3 loop spans 15 amino acids. CDR3 sequence reads: CASSIGDSHQETQYF. The CDR3 nucleotides read TGTGCCAGTAGTATCGGGGACAGCCACCAAGAGACCCAGTACTTC.

This clone was recorded a few times. V and J are TRBV28 and TRBJ2-7; D might be TRBD1 (6 bases). The CDR3 consists of 13 residues. Germline assignment: CDR1 MDHEN and CDR2 SYDVKM. Between the trimmed V and J ends, which lost 4 bases and 3 bases, there was a span of 10 bases. The CDR3 bases are TGTGCCAGCAGTTCGGGACAAATCTACGAGCAGTACTTC. It encodes CASSSGQIYEQYF.

On this clone itself: Other DNA sequences in the same sample also yield this CDR3. The chain joins TRBV5-5 to TRBJ1-1, with D tentatively TRBD1 (5 bases). CDR3 length: 15 amino acids. V shed 0 bases and J shed 2 bases, with 11 bases lying between them. CDR1 is SGHKS, CDR2 YYEKEE, per germline (reference sequence). The DNA of the CDR3 is TGTGCCAGCAGCTTGGATCCGGGGGGAAACACTGAAGCTTTCTTT. Translation gives CASSLDPGGNTEAFF. Drawing the rest from reference TRBV5-5 and TRBJ1-1, the complete variable domain is DAGVTQSPTHLIKTRGQQVTLRCSPISGHKSVSWYQQVLGQGPQFIFQYYEKEERGRGNFPDRFSARQFPNYSSELNVNALLLGDSALYLCASSLDPGGNTEAFFGQGTRLTVV.

The chain has TRBV3-1 (or the pseudogene TRBV3-2) and TRBJ2-7; 12 bases agree with TRBD2. Germline assignment: CDR1 LGHDT and CDR2 YNNKEL (reference sequence). CDR3 length equals 14 residues. V was clipped by 2 bases and J by 7 bases; unmatched bases: 3. CDR3 coding DNA: TGTGCCAGCAGCCAACTAGCGGGAGGGGGGGAGCAGTACTTC. It codes for CASSQLAGGGEQYF.

The chain has TRBV3-1 (or the pseudogene TRBV3-2) and TRBJ1-6, with 7 positions matching TRBD1. This CDR3 has 17 amino acids. Germline V gives CDR1 LGHDT, CDR2 YNNKEL (reference sequence). V lost 1 base, J lost 9 bases, and 12 bases stayed unmatched. The DNA of the CDR3 is TGTGCCAGCAGCCAAGGATCCCGACAGGGAGGTTTTTCACCCCTCCACTTT. It codes for CASSQGSRQGGFSPLHF.

The gene calls are TRBV30 and TRBJ2-7; TRBD1 matches 7 bases. This CDR3 region has 14 residues. CDR1 is GTSNPN, CDR2 SVGIG, per germline (reference sequence). V dropped 2 bases and J dropped 3; count of bases not matched to a gene: 7. CDR3 DNA sequence: TGTGCCTGGAGTCAAGGGGGCGGATTCTACGAGCAGTACTTC. Protein: CAWSQGGGFYEQYF. Supplemented by reference TRBV30 and TRBJ2-7, the full variable domain reads SQTIHQWPATLVQPVGSPLSLECTVEGTSNPNLYWYRQAAGRGLQLLFYSVGIGQISSEVPQNLSASRPQDRQFILSSKKLLLSDSGFYLCAWSQGGGFYEQYFGPGTRLTVT.

The CDR3 is CASSRTGINTGELFF. CDR3 nucleotides: TGTGCCAGCAGCCGGACAGGGATTAACACCGGGGAGCTGTTTTTT. The chain links TRBV28 to TRBJ2-2; 8 positions match TRBD1. The J segment lost 2 bases and the V segment lost 6 bases, leaving 5 bases of the junction unmatched. The CDR3 has 15 amino acids. Per the germline V gene, CDR1 is MDHEN and CDR2 is SYDVKM.

The rearrangement links TRBV19 to TRBJ2-7; the D gene is possibly TRBD2 (5 bases). Per germline, CDR1 LNHDA and CDR2 SQIVND (reference sequence). V was clipped by 2 bases and J by 3 bases, with 14 bases between them. The CDR3 contains 15 residues. DNA of the CDR3: TGTGCCAGTAGTATAAAGGGAGCGGAGAGCTACGAGCAGTACTTC. It codes for CASSIKGAESYEQYF.

The V gene is TRBV14, the J gene TRBJ2-6; TRBD2 is a possible D gene (5 bases). The CDR3 length is 16 residues. The germline gives CDR1 SGHDN, CDR2 FVKESK. V was clipped by 3 bases and J by 0 bases, with 9 bases between them. The CDR3 region is CASSHARVSGANVLTF. DNA for the CDR3: TGTGCCAGCAGCCATGCGAGGGTCTCTGGGGCCAACGTCCTGACTTTC.

The genes are TRBV4-1 and TRBJ2-7, with a weak D call TRBD2 (6 bases). V lost 1 base and J 0 bases, leaving 10 bases between the germline ends. This CDR3 region has 15 residues. Germline V gene sequence: CDR1 MGHRA, CDR2 YSYEKL. The CDR3 is CASSQGRESSYEQYF. In nucleotides, the CDR3 is TGCGCCAGCAGCCAAGGCCGGGAGAGCTCCTACGAGCAGTACTTC.

This clone has only one observation. The CDR3 spells CASSLELAIGQYF. DNA for the CDR3: TGTGCCAGCAGTTTAGAACTAGCTATAGGGCAGTACTTC. V and J are TRBV12-3 or TRBV12-4 and TRBJ2-7; TRBD2 is a possible D gene (6 bases). Between the trimmed V and J ends, which lost 1 base and 9 bases, there was a span of 13 bases. This CDR3 spans 13 amino acids.

The genes are TRBV29-1 and TRBJ1-3, with no clear D. V was cut by 3 bases and J by 0 bases, with 9 bases left in between. The germline V gene encodes CDR1 SQVTM and CDR2 ANQGSEA. There are 14 residues in the CDR3. CDR3 bases: TGCAGCGTTGAGCACACCAGCTCTGGAAACACCATATATTTT. It yields the protein CSVEHTSSGNTIYF.

This clone appeared a few times. Different DNA sequences within this sample yield the same CDR3. The chain uses TRBV7-2 and TRBJ1-5, with TRBD1 identical over 7 bases. The CDR3 is made up of 13 amino acids. The ends lost 4 bases at V and 4 bases at J; junction bases unmatched: 1. Germline V gives CDR1 SGHTA, CDR2 FQGNSA. The CDR3 DNA follows: TGTGCCAGCAGCTCACAGGGGAATCAGCCCCAGCATTTT. Translation: CASSSQGNQPQHF. The complete variable domain, with remaining parts taken from reference TRBV7-2 and TRBJ1-5, reads GAGVSQSPSNKVTEKGKDVELRCDPISGHTALYWYRQSLGQGLEFLIYFQGNSAPDKSGLPSDRFSAERTGGSVSTLTIQRTQQEDSAVYLCASSSQGNQPQHFGDGTRLSIL.

The rearrangement links TRBV7-2 to TRBJ2-7; weak D call: TRBD2 (6 bases). CDR1 and CDR2 from the germline V gene are SGHTA and FQGNSA. The ends were cut back, 2 bases at V and 6 bases at J, with 14 bases in the middle. CDR3 length: 14 residues. The CDR3 nucleotides read TGTGCCAGCAGCTTAAACGGGAGAGAATTCGAGCAGTACTTC. Translation gives CASSLNGREFEQYF.

The CDR3 nucleotides are TGTGCCACCAGTGATGCTCGGCAGGGAGGTAATCAGCCCCAGCATTTT. Protein: CATSDARQGGNQPQHF. V is TRBV24-1 and J is TRBJ1-5; TRBD1 might be the D (5 bases). Germline V lookup: CDR1 KGHDR, CDR2 SFDVKD. This CDR3 comprises 16 residues. The V end was cut by 3 bases, the J end by 4 bases, with 15 bases between.

The CDR3: CASSQVLSGANVLTF. As DNA, the CDR3 is TGTGCCAGCAGCCAAGTGCTATCTGGGGCCAACGTCCTGACTTTC. The chain employs TRBV4-2 and TRBJ2-6, with D hard to call. CDR3 length equals 15 residues. With 1 base removed from V and 1 base from J, the gap between germline ends came to 5 bases. Germline CDR1 and CDR2: LGHNA and YNFKEQ.

V and J are TRBV9 and TRBJ2-1, with D maybe TRBD2 (6 bases). CDR1 is SGDLS, CDR2 YYNGEE, per germline. Trimming stripped 0 bases from V and 2 bases from J, with 18 bases between. This CDR3 contains 18 residues. As DNA, the CDR3 is TGTGCCAGCAGCGTAGAGGGAGGAGGACTTCTCGCCTACAATGAGCAGTTCTTC. As protein: CASSVEGGGLLAYNEQFF.

This chain connects TRBV28 to TRBJ1-6; D uncertain. Germline values: CDR1 MDHEN, CDR2 SYDVKM. The CDR3 is 16 amino acids. V lost 2 bases and J lost 6, with 14 bases in between. CDR3 coding DNA: TGTGCCAGCAGTTTACTTGGAGGGCGAATTAATTCACCCCTCCACTTT. Translation gives CASSLLGGRINSPLHF.

This chain connects TRBV28 to TRBJ1-2; D gene uncertain. The germline gives CDR1 MDHEN, CDR2 SYDVKM. The V end was cut by 10 bases, the J end by 4 bases, with 10 bases between. The CDR3 runs to 11 residues. The CDR3 DNA reads TGTGCCACCCTAGTAAGCTATGGCTACACCTTC. Its translation: CATLVSYGYTF.

The chain carries TRBV20-1 and TRBJ2-3, with TRBD2 matching over 11 bases. Germline V lookup: CDR1 DFQATT, CDR2 SNEGSKA (reference sequence). The CDR3 has 17 residues. The J segment lost 1 base and the V segment lost 3 bases, leaving 9 bases of the junction unmatched. The CDR3 region is CSASGSGRALGTDTQYF. The CDR3 DNA sequence: TGCAGTGCTAGTGGTAGCGGGAGGGCATTGGGCACAGATACGCAGTATTTT.